This T cell receptor (beta chain) was observed in a study of blood T cell repertoires in COVID-19. The overall study: Material from acute and convalescent COVID-19 was sourced from the United States, Italy and Spain. In each case, the material was cDNA or gDNA derived from T cells, B-cell-depleted T cells, or PBMCs.

The CDR3 is 18 residues long. From germline, CDR1 is MNHNY and CDR2 SVGAGI (reference sequence). V lost 5 bases and J lost 0; bases outside the gene matches: 10. Authors' methods: Cell counts per sample came from amplifying reference gene primers. Method: immunoSEQ multiplex PCR; TCRdb's copy keeps in-frame clones and lacks some. The V and J calls and clone size were taken over from that table, and D and trimming were inferred from the DNA. The data hold fewer than 150,000 clones, with roughly 90% observed a single time. This clonotype originated in a human donor in a cohort sampled during active COVID-19. The chain has TRBV6-6 and TRBJ2-7; 13 positions match TRBD2. Sequencing was done on a sample of peripheral blood. CDR3 region: CASSLRLGTSGDSYEQYF. CDR3 nucleotides: TGTGCCAGCAGTCTACGACTAGGGACTAGCGGGGACTCCTACGAGCAGTACTTC.